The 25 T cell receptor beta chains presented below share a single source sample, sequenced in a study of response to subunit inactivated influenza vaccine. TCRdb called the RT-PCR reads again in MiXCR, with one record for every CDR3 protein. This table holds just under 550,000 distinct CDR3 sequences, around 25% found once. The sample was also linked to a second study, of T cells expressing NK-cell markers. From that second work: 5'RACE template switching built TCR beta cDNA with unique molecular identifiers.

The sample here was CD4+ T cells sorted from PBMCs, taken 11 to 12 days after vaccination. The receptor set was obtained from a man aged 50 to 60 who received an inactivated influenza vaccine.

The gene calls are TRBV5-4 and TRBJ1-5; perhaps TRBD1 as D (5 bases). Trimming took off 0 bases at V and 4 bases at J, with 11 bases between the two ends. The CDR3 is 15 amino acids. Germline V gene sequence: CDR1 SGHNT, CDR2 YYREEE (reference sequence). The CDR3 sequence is CASSLGGDGNQPQHF. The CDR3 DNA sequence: TGTGCCAGCAGCTTGGGAGGGGACGGGAATCAGCCCCAGCATTTT.

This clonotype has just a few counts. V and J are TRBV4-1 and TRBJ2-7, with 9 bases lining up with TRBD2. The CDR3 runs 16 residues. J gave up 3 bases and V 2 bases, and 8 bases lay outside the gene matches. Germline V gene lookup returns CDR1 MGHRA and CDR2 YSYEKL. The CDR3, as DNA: TGCGCCAGCAGCCAATTTGCGGGGGGGTCCCGCTACGAGCAGTACTTC. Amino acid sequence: CASSQFAGGSRYEQYF.

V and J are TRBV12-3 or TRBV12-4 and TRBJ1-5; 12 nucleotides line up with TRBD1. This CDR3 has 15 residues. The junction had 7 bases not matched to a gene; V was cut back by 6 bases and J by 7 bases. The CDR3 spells CASSFRDRGLQPQHF. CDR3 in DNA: TGTGCCAGCAGCTTCCGGGACAGGGGGCTCCAGCCCCAGCATTTT.

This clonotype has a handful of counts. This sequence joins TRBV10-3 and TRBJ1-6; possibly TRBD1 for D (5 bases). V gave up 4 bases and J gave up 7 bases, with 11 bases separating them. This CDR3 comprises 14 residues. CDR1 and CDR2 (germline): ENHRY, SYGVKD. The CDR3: CAISVEGLNSPLHF. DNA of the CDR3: TGTGCCATCAGTGTTGAGGGGTTAAATTCACCCCTCCACTTT.

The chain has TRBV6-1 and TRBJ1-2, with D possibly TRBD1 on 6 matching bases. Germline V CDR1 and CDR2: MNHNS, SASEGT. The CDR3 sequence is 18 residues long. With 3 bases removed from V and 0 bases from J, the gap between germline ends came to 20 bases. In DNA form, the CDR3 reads TGTGCCAGCAGTGACCCCAAGACAGGAAGAACCGCTAACTATGGCTACACCTTC. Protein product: CASSDPKTGRTANYGYTF.

CDR3 in DNA: TGCAGTGCTAGATCAAGCAGAGGGTGGCAAGAGACCCAGTACTTC. Encoded protein: CSARSSRGWQETQYF. This chain links TRBV20-1 with TRBJ2-5, with D possibly being TRBD2 (5 bases). With 2 bases removed from V and 2 bases from J, the gap between germline ends came to 15 bases. Germline lookup yields CDR1 DFQATT and CDR2 SNEGSKA (reference sequence). The CDR3 sequence is 15 residues long.

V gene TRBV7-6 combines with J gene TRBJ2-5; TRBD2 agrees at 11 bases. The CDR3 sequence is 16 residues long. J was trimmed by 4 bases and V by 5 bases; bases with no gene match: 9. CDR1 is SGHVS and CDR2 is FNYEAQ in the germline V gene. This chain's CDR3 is CASSIVTSGAVETQYF. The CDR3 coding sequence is TGTGCCAGCAGCATAGTGACTAGCGGGGCGGTAGAGACCCAGTACTTC.

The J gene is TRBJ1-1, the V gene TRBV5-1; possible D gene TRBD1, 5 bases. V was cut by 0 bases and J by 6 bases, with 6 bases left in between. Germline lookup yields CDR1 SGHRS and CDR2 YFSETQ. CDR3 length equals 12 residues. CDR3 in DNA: TGCGCCAGCAGCTTGGGGGACGCTGAAGCTTTCTTT. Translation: CASSLGDAEAFF. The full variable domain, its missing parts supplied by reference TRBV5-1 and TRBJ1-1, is KAGVTQTPRYLIKTRGQQVTLSCSPISGHRSVSWYQQTPGQGLQFLFEYFSETQRNKGNFPGRFSGRQFSNSRSEMNVSTLELGDSALYLCASSLGDAEAFFGQGTRLTVV.

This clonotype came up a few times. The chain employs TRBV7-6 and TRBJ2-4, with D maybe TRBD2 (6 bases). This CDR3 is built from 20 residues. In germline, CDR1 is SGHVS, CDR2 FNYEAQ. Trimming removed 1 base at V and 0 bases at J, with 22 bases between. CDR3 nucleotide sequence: TGTGCCAGCAGCTTAGGGCAGGGAATTAGCGGAGGAATAGCCAAAAACATTCAGTACTTC. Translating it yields CASSLGQGISGGIAKNIQYF.

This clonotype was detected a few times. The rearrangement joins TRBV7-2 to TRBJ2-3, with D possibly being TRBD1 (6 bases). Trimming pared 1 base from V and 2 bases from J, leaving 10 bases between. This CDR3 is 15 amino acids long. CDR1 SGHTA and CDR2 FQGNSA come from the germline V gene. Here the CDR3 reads CASSLGGRYTDTQYF. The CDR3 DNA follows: TGTGCCAGCAGCTTAGGGGGGCGATACACAGATACGCAGTATTTT.

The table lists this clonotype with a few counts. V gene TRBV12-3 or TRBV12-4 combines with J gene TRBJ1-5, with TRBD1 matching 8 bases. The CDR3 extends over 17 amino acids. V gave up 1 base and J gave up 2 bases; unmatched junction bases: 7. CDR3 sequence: CASSLVPGGFGNQPQHF. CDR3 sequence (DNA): TGTGCCAGCAGTTTAGTCCCAGGGGGCTTTGGCAATCAGCCCCAGCATTTT.

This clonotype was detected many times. The CDR3 spells CSVAQGLNQPQHF. In DNA form, the CDR3 reads TGCAGCGTTGCACAGGGGCTAAATCAGCCCCAGCATTTT. The chain couples TRBV29-1 to TRBJ1-5, with 7 positions matching TRBD1. The germline V gene has CDR1 SQVTM and CDR2 ANQGSEA. Germline trimming cut 4 bases from V and 4 bases from J; bases unmatched to any gene: 4. This CDR3 is 13 amino acids long. The variable domain in full, with the rest retrieved from reference TRBV29-1 and TRBJ1-5, is SAVISQKPSRDICQRGTSLTIQCQVDSQVTMMFWYRQQPGQSLTLIATANQGSEATYESGFVIDKFPISRPNLTFSTLTVSNMSPEDSSIYLCSVAQGLNQPQHFGDGTRLSIL.

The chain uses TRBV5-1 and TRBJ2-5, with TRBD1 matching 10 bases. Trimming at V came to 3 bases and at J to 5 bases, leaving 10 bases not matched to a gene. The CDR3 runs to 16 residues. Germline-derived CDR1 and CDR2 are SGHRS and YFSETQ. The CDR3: CASSSQTGGASETQYF. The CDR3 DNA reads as TGCGCCAGCAGCTCTCAGACAGGGGGCGCCTCGGAGACCCAGTACTTC.

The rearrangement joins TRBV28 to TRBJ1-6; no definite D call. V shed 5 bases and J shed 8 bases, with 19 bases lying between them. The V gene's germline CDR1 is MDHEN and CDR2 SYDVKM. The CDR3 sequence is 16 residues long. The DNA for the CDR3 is TGTGCCAGCAGTCCACCCACGGGAGGCGGTTATTCACCCCTCCACTTT. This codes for CASSPPTGGGYSPLHF.

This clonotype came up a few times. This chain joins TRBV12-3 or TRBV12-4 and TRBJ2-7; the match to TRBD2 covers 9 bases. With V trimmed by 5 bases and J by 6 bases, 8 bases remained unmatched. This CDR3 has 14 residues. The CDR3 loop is CASSLGTSKREQYF. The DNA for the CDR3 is TGTGCCAGCAGTCTGGGGACTAGCAAACGCGAGCAGTACTTC.

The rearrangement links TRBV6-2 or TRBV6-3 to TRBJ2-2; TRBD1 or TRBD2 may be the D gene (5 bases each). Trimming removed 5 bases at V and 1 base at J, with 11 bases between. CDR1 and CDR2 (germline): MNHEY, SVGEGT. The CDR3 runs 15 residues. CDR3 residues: CASSRDLLNTGELFF. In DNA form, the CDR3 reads TGTGCCAGCAGTCGGGACCTATTGAACACCGGGGAGCTGTTTTTT.

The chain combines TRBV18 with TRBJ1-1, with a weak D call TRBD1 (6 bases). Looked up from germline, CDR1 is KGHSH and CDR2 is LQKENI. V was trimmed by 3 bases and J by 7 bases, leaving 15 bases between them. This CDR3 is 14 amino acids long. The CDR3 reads CASSPETGGIEAFF. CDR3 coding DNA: TGTGCCAGCTCACCTGAGACAGGAGGAATTGAAGCTTTCTTT.

The CDR3 spells CASSRGASGIPETQYF. The CDR3 DNA follows: TGCGCCAGCTCCAGAGGGGCTAGCGGGATTCCAGAGACCCAGTACTTC. The chain links TRBV5-1 to TRBJ2-5; TRBD2 aligns across 9 bases. The length of the CDR3 is 16 residues. J lost 4 bases, V lost 7 bases, and 14 bases had no gene match. Per the germline V gene, CDR1 is SGHRS and CDR2 is YFSETQ.

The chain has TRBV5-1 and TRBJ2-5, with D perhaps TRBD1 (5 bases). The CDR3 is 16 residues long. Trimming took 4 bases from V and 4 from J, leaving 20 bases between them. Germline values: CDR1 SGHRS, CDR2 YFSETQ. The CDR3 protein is CASSPSMPGSGETQYF. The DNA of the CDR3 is TGCGCCAGCAGCCCCTCGATGCCAGGGTCGGGAGAGACCCAGTACTTC.

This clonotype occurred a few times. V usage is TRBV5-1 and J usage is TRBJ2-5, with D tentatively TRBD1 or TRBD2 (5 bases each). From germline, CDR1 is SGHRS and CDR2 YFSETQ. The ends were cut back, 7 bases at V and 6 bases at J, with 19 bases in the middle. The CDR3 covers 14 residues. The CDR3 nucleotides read TGCGCCAGCTCCGAGGGGACGCACGGAAAGACCCAGTACTTC. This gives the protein CASSEGTHGKTQYF.

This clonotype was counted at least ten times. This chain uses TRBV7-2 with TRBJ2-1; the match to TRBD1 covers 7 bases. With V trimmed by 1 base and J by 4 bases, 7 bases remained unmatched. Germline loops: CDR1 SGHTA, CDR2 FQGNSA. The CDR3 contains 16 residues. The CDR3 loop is CASSLVGTATYNEQFF. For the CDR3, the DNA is TGTGCCAGCAGCTTAGTGGGGACAGCGACTTACAATGAGCAGTTCTTC.

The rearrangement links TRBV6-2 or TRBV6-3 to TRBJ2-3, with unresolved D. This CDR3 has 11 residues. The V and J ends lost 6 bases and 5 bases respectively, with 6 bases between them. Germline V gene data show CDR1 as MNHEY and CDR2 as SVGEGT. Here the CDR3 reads CASRWGDTQYF. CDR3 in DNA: TGTGCCAGCAGATGGGGAGATACGCAGTATTTT.

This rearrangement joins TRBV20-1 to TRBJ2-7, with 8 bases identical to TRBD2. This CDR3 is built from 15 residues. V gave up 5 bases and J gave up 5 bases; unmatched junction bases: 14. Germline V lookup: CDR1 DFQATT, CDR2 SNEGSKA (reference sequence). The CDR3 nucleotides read TGCAGTGCTGACCGTGGGACTAGTCCGGGCAACGAGCAGTACTTC. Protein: CSADRGTSPGNEQYF.

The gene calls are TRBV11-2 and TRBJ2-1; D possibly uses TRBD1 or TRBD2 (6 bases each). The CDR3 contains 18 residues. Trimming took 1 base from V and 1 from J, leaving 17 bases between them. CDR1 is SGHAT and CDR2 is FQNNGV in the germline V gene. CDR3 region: CASSLGRGARVSYNEQFF. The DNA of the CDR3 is TGTGCCAGCAGCTTAGGGAGGGGGGCCCGGGTTTCCTACAATGAGCAGTTCTTC.

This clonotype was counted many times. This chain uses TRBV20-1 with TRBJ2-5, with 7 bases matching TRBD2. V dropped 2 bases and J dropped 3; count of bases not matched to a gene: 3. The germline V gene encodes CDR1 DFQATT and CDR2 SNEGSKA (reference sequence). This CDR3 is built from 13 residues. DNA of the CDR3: TGCAGTGCTAGACAGGGAGGGAAAGAGACCCAGTACTTC. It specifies CSARQGGKETQYF.